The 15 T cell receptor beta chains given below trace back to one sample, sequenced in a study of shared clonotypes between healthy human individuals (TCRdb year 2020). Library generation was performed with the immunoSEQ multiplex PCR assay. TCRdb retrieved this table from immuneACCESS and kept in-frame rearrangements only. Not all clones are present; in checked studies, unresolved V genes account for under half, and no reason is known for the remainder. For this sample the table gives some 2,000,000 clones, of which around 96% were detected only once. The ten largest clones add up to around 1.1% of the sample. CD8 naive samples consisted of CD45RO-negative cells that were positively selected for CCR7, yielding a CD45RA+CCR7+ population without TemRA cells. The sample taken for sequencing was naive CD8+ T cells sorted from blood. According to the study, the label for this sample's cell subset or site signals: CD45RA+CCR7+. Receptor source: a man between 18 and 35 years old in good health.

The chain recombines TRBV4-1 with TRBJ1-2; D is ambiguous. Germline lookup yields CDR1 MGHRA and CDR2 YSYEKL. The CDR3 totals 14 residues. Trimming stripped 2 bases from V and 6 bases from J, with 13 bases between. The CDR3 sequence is CASSQKSAWDGYTF. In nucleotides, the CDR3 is TGCGCCAGCAGCCAAAAGTCGGCCTGGGATGGCTACACCTTC.

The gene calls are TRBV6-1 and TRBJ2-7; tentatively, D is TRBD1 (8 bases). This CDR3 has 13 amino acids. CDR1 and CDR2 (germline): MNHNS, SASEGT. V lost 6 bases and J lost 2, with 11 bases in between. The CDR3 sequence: CASRQGGAYEQYF. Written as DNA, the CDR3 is TGTGCCAGCAGACAGGGGGGGGCCTACGAGCAGTACTTC.

This CDR3 reads CASSQEYQETQYF. The CDR3 DNA reads as TGTGCCAGCAGCCAGGAGTACCAAGAGACCCAGTACTTC. The genes are TRBV5-6 and TRBJ2-5, with D unclear. Per the germline V gene, CDR1 is SGHDT and CDR2 is YYEEEE. V was cut by 4 bases and J by 0 bases, with 7 bases left in between. The CDR3 sequence is 13 residues long.

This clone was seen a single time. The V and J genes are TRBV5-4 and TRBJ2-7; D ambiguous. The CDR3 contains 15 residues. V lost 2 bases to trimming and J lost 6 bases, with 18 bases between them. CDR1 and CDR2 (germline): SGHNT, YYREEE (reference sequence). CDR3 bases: TGTGCCAGCAGCTTATCCAAGGGCCCGAGTCGCGAGCAGTACTTC. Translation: CASSLSKGPSREQYF.

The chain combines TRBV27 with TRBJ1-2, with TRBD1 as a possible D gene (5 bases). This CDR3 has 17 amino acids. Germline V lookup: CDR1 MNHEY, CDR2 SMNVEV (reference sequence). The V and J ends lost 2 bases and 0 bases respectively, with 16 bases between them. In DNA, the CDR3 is TGTGCCAGCAGTTTAACGCAGGGTGGGGATACTAACTATGGCTACACCTTC. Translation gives CASSLTQGGDTNYGYTF.

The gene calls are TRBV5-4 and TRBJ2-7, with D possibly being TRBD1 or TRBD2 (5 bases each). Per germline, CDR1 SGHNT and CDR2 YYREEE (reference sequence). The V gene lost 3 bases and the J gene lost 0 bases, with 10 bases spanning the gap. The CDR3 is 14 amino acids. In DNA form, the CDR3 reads TGTGCCAGCAGCTCGCAAGGGACCTCCTACGAGCAGTACTTC. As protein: CASSSQGTSYEQYF.

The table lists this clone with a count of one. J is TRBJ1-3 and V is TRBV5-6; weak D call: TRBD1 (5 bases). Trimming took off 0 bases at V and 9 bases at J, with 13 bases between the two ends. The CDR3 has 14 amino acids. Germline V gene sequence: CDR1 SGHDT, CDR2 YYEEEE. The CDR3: CASSLGTPAGTIYF. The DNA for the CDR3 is TGTGCCAGCAGCTTGGGGACACCGGCGGGCACCATATATTTT.

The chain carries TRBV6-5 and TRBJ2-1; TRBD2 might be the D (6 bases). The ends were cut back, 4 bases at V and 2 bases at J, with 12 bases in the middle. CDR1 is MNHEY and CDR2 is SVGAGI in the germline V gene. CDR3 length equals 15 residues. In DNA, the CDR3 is TGTGCCAGCAGTTCAACGCTAGCGACCTACAATGAGCAGTTCTTC. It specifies CASSSTLATYNEQFF.

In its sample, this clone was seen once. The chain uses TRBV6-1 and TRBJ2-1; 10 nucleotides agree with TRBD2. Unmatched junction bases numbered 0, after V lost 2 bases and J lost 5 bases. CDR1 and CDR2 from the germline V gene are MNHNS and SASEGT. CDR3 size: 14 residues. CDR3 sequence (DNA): TGTGCCAGCAGTGAACTAGCGGGAGACAATGAGCAGTTCTTC. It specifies CASSELAGDNEQFF.

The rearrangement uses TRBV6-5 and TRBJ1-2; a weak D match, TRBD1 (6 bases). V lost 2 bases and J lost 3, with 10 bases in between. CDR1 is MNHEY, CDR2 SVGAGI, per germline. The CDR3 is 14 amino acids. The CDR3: CASSYRGNDYGYTF. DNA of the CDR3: TGTGCCAGCAGTTACAGGGGGAACGACTATGGCTACACCTTC.

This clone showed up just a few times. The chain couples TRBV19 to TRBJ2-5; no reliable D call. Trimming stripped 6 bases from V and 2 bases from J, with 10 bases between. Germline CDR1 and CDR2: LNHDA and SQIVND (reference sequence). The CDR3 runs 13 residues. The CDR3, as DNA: TGTGCCAGTAGCGGTCACACTCAAGAGACCCAGTACTTC. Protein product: CASSGHTQETQYF.

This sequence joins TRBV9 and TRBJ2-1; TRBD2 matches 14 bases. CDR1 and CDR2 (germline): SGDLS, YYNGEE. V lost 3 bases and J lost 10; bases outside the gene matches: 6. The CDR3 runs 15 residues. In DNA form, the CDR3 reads TGTGCCAGCAGCGACGTGGGACTAGCGGGAGAGGAGCAGTTCTTC. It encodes CASSDVGLAGEEQFF.

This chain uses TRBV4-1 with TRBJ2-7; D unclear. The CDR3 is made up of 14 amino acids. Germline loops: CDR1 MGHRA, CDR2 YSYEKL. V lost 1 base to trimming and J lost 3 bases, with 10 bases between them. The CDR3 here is CASSQVSSDYEQYF. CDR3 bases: TGCGCCAGCAGCCAAGTTTCAAGTGACTACGAGCAGTACTTC.

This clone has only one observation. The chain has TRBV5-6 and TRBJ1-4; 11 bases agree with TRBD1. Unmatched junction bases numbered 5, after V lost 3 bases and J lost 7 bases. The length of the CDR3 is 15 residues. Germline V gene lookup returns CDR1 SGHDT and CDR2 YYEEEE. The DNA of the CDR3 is TGTGCCAGCAGCTGGTGGGACAGGGGGTTTGAAAAACTGTTTTTT. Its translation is CASSWWDRGFEKLFF.

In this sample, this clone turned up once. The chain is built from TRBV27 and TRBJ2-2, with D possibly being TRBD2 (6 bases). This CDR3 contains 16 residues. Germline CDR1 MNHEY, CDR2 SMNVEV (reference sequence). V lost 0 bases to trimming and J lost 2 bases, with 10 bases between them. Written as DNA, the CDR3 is TGTGCCAGCAGTTTATCCCCGGGACTCAACACCGGGGAGCTGTTTTTT. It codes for CASSLSPGLNTGELFF.